The next 9 T cell receptor beta chains were all read from a single sample in a study of blood T cell repertoires in COVID-19. The assay was immunoSEQ multiplex PCR, and TCRdb's table has in-frame clones only and misses some. The sample consists of about 59,000 clones, 81% of them appearing once. The sample was peripheral blood. The receptors here all came from an elderly woman with active or convalescent COVID-19.

This clone was picked up a small number of times. The chain links TRBV7-3 to TRBJ2-1; the match to TRBD2 covers 9 bases. V shed 4 bases and J 3 bases; nucleotides not matched to a gene: 10. CDR3 size: 17 residues. Germline lookup yields CDR1 SGHTA and CDR2 FQGTGA. The CDR3, as DNA: TGTGCCAGCAGCTCCAAGCCCGCTAGCGGGGTCTACAATGAGCAGTTCTTC. Encoded protein: CASSSKPASGVYNEQFF.

The J gene is TRBJ2-3, the V gene TRBV25-1, with a weak D call TRBD1 (5 bases). The CDR3 loop spans 15 amino acids. Deletions cut 1 base from V and 5 bases from J, with 13 bases between. Germline V CDR1 and CDR2: MGHDK, SYGVNS. CDR3 DNA: TGTGCCAGCAGTGAATCCGTGACAGCGCGAGATACGCAGTATTTT. Protein sequence: CASSESVTARDTQYF.

The V and J genes are TRBV7-2 and TRBJ2-1, with D possibly TRBD1 on 5 matching bases. The germline CDR1 and CDR2 sequences are SGHTA and FQGNSA. This CDR3 has 13 residues. The V gene lost 4 bases and the J gene lost 4 bases, with 8 bases spanning the gap. The CDR3 DNA reads TGTGCCAGCAGCTCGCAGGGTTACAATGAGCAGTTCTTC. Protein product: CASSSQGYNEQFF.

The chain is built from TRBV3-1 (or the pseudogene TRBV3-2) and TRBJ1-6, with a tentative D call TRBD1 (6 bases). Trimming cost V 4 bases and J 6 bases, with 13 bases left between them. The CDR3 is 15 amino acids. From germline, CDR1 is LGHDT and CDR2 YNNKEL (reference sequence). CDR3 sequence reads: CASSLRTGFNSPLHF. In DNA, the CDR3 is TGTGCCAGCAGCCTCCGAACAGGGTTTAATTCACCCCTCCACTTT.

The J gene is TRBJ1-6, the V gene TRBV7-2; the D is unclear. Germline V gene data show CDR1 as SGHTA and CDR2 as FQGNSA. V lost 0 bases and J lost 5, with 5 bases in between. The CDR3 is 14 residues long. The CDR3 reads CASSLATNNSPLHF. The CDR3 DNA reads as TGTGCCAGCAGCTTAGCGACAAATAATTCACCCCTCCACTTT.

The chain joins TRBV11-2 to TRBJ2-1; D unresolved. V was trimmed by 1 base and J by 5 bases, leaving 9 bases between them. The CDR3 extends over 14 amino acids. The germline CDR1 and CDR2 sequences are SGHAT and FQNNGV. The CDR3 coding sequence is TGTGCCAGCAGCTTAGTTTCGGTTAACAATGAGCAGTTCTTC. Its translation: CASSLVSVNNEQFF.

The chain has TRBV6-5 and TRBJ2-6, with D possibly matching TRBD1 (5 bases). Germline V gene sequence: CDR1 MNHEY, CDR2 SVGAGI. The ends were cut back, 4 bases at V and 3 bases at J, with 10 bases in the middle. The CDR3 sequence is 15 residues long. In DNA, the CDR3 is TGTGCCAGCAGTTTGACAGTTTATGGGGCCAACGTCCTGACTTTC. This codes for CASSLTVYGANVLTF.

The chain recombines TRBV6-2 or TRBV6-3 with TRBJ1-1; weak D call: TRBD1 (6 bases). The germline V gene has CDR1 MNHEY and CDR2 SVGEGT. The V end lost 5 bases, the J end lost 4 bases, and 14 bases lay between the germline ends. CDR3 size: 14 residues. CDR3 in DNA: TGTGCCAGCAGTGACAGGTGGGGGTCCACTGAAGCTTTCTTT. This sequence encodes CASSDRWGSTEAFF.

This chain connects TRBV2 to TRBJ2-1; TRBD2 matches at 11 bases. V shed 8 bases, J shed 4 bases, and the junction held 1 base outside the gene matches. Germline values: CDR1 SNHLY, CDR2 FYNNEI. The CDR3 extends over 13 amino acids. CDR3 region: CASGTSGYNEQFF. The CDR3 DNA reads TGTGCCAGCGGGACTAGCGGATACAATGAGCAGTTCTTC.